A single sample is the source of the 27 T cell receptor beta chains below, sequenced in a study of Ad26.COV2.S vaccination and SARS-CoV-2 variants. TCRdb's copy holds only in-frame clones and misses some; the assay was immunoSEQ multiplex PCR. Among fewer than 500,000 clones listed, 89% were seen once. The treatment is: about 20 received Ad26.COV2.S at low or high dose, single or two shots; 5 received placebo; per-sample allocation not given. Sampling was performed 63 days after the first vaccine or placebo injection. Sequencing used peripheral blood, obtained in a trial of Ad26.COV2.S vaccine versus placebo. These receptors were taken from a person between 18 and 59 years old who received the Ad26.COV2.S COVID-19 vaccine or a placebo.

The chain employs TRBV5-6 and TRBJ2-3; D is ambiguous. The CDR3 has 13 amino acids. Trimming pared 2 bases from V and 6 bases from J, leaving 10 bases between. CDR1 and CDR2 (germline): SGHDT, YYEEEE. In DNA, the CDR3 is TGTGCCAGCAGCTTTTACCGTAGGGATACGCAGTATTTT. This encodes CASSFYRRDTQYF. Supplemented by reference TRBV5-6 and TRBJ2-3, the full variable domain reads DAGVTQSPTHLIKTRGQQVTLRCSPKSGHDTVSWYQQALGQGPQFIFQYYEEEERQRGNFPDRFSGHQFPNYSSELNVNALLLGDSALYLCASSFYRRDTQYFGPGTRLTVL.

This chain links TRBV4-3 with TRBJ1-3; TRBD1 is a possible D gene (5 bases). Germline lookup yields CDR1 LGHNA and CDR2 YSLEER. The CDR3 extends over 17 amino acids. The ends were cut back, 1 base at V and 1 base at J, with 14 bases in the middle. CDR3 DNA: TGCGCCAGCAGCCAAGGTGTCGGGGCGGATTCTGGAAACACCATATATTTT. Amino acid sequence: CASSQGVGADSGNTIYF.

The CDR3 coding sequence is TGTGCCAGCAGTGTAAACAGAGTACCGAACACTGAAGCTTTCTTT. This gives the protein CASSVNRVPNTEAFF. The V call is TRBV2, the J call TRBJ1-1; D is unclear. The V and J ends lost 4 bases and 1 base respectively, with 13 bases between them. This CDR3 is built from 15 residues. Looked up from germline, CDR1 is SNHLY and CDR2 is FYNNEI.

This chain joins TRBV7-2 and TRBJ2-1; 7 positions agree with TRBD2. Unmatched junction bases numbered 11, after V lost 1 base and J lost 5 bases. This CDR3 region has 17 residues. Germline assignment: CDR1 SGHTA and CDR2 FQGNSA. The CDR3 is CASSLGGGGGYNNEQFF. For the CDR3, the DNA is TGTGCCAGCAGCTTAGGGGGAGGCGGGGGATACAACAATGAGCAGTTCTTC.

The chain is built from TRBV5-1 and TRBJ2-2; D is undetermined. Trimming stripped 2 bases from V and 3 bases from J, with 11 bases between. CDR1 SGHRS and CDR2 YFSETQ come from the germline V gene. The CDR3 contains 15 residues. CDR3 region: CASSFTERDTGELFF. CDR3 DNA sequence: TGCGCCAGCAGCTTTACTGAAAGGGACACCGGGGAGCTGTTTTTT. The complete variable domain, with remaining parts taken from reference TRBV5-1 and TRBJ2-2, reads KAGVTQTPRYLIKTRGQQVTLSCSPISGHRSVSWYQQTPGQGLQFLFEYFSETQRNKGNFPGRFSGRQFSNSRSEMNVSTLELGDSALYLCASSFTERDTGELFFGEGSRLTVL.

The V call is TRBV6-2 or TRBV6-3, the J call TRBJ2-3, with 12 bases aligning to TRBD2. Per the germline V gene, CDR1 is MNHEY and CDR2 is SVGEGT. The junction had 9 bases not matched to a gene; V was cut back by 6 bases and J by 2 bases. CDR3 length: 17 residues. CDR3 nucleotides: TGTGCCAGCAGCTTATTAGGACTAGCGGGGACCACAGATACGCAGTATTTT. Its translation: CASSLLGLAGTTDTQYF.

The rearrangement links TRBV4-1 to TRBJ1-6, with 9 positions matching TRBD1. The trim removed 1 base at V and 9 bases at J, leaving 10 bases unmatched. Germline V gene data show CDR1 as MGHRA and CDR2 as YSYEKL. CDR3 size: 17 residues. The CDR3 coding sequence is TGCGCCAGCAGCCAAGTAGGGACAGGGCGCGGTGGTTCACCCCTCCACTTT. Translated: CASSQVGTGRGGSPLHF.

This chain connects TRBV18 to TRBJ2-7, with a possible D match to TRBD1 (5 bases). CDR1 is KGHSH and CDR2 is LQKENI in the germline V gene. This CDR3 comprises 15 residues. Trimming cost V 1 base and J 3 bases, with 13 bases left between them. As DNA, the CDR3 is TGTGCCAGCTCACCACAAGGGGCTGGGGTCTACGAGCAGTACGTC. Its protein product is CASSPQGAGVYEQYV.

This clone showed up just once. The rearrangement uses TRBV5-1 and TRBJ1-1; no reliable D call. This CDR3 comprises 13 residues. Germline V CDR1 and CDR2: SGHRS, YFSETQ. V lost 4 bases to trimming and J lost 4 bases, with 11 bases between them. The CDR3 DNA reads as TGCGCCAGCAGCCCTCTAGACGGCACTGAAGCTTTCTTT. Amino acids: CASSPLDGTEAFF.

This chain connects TRBV6-6 to TRBJ1-2; tentative D call: TRBD1 (6 bases). The CDR3 contains 15 residues. Per germline, CDR1 MNHNY and CDR2 SVGAGI (reference sequence). V was cut by 6 bases and J by 4 bases, with 18 bases left in between. The CDR3 DNA sequence: TGTGCCAGCAGCCAGTACAGGGCCCCTAGCTATGGCTACACCTTC. This sequence encodes CASSQYRAPSYGYTF.

The J gene is TRBJ2-1, the V gene TRBV3-1 (or the pseudogene TRBV3-2), with D hard to call. This CDR3 contains 15 residues. Per the germline V gene, CDR1 is LGHDT and CDR2 is YNNKEL (reference sequence). Trimming stripped 4 bases from V and 0 bases from J, with 10 bases between. For the CDR3, the DNA is TGTGCCAGCAGCCCTGTCCGGAGCTCCTACAATGAGCAGTTCTTC. This translates into CASSPVRSSYNEQFF.

This rearrangement joins TRBV4-3 to TRBJ1-6; weak D call: TRBD1 (5 bases). Trimming left V 0 bases short and J 10 bases short, with 10 bases between. The CDR3 covers 14 residues. Germline V lookup: CDR1 LGHNA, CDR2 YSLEER. CDR3 amino acids: CASSQDIQGSPLHF. The CDR3 bases are TGCGCCAGCAGCCAAGATATTCAGGGATCACCCCTCCACTTT.

The V call is TRBV7-8, the J call TRBJ2-5, with 11 bases fitting TRBD2. This CDR3 is 15 amino acids long. V shed 2 bases, J shed 1 base, and the junction held 0 bases outside the gene matches. Germline values: CDR1 SGHVS, CDR2 FQNEAQ. The CDR3: CASSLLAGGQETQYF. CDR3 coding DNA: TGTGCCAGCAGCTTACTAGCGGGGGGCCAAGAGACCCAGTACTTC.

The chain carries TRBV18 and TRBJ2-1, with a tentative D call TRBD2 (6 bases). CDR1 KGHSH and CDR2 LQKENI come from the germline V gene. The CDR3 spans 16 residues. V was shortened by 6 bases and J by 4 bases, with 19 bases between the two germline ends. CDR3 amino acids: CASSPTGGFGYNEQFF. Written as DNA, the CDR3 is TGTGCCAGCTCCCCAACCGGAGGGTTCGGTTACAATGAGCAGTTCTTC.

This chain connects TRBV4-3 to TRBJ1-6; D uncertain. Trimming removed 4 bases at V and 0 bases at J, with 13 bases between. The CDR3 is 17 residues long. CDR1 LGHNA and CDR2 YSLEER come from the germline V gene. CDR3 residues: CASSLTTESSYNSPLHF. The CDR3 DNA is TGCGCCAGCAGCCTTACGACTGAAAGCTCCTATAATTCACCCCTCCACTTT.

V is TRBV15 and J is TRBJ2-5; D remains unclear. V shed 0 bases and J shed 5 bases, with 10 bases lying between them. The CDR3 runs to 14 residues. Germline V gene sequence: CDR1 LNHNV, CDR2 YYDKDF (reference sequence). As DNA, the CDR3 is TGTGCCACCAGCAGAGATCGGGCTAGTGAGACCCAGTACTTC. Translating it yields CATSRDRASETQYF.

The CDR3 DNA reads as TGTGCCAGCAGCTTTGGACACCCCACTGAAGCTTTCTTT. Translated, it gives CASSFGHPTEAFF. The rearrangement links TRBV5-6 to TRBJ1-1; D may be TRBD1 (5 bases). CDR3 size: 13 residues. The germline CDR1 and CDR2 sequences are SGHDT and YYEEEE. V was trimmed by 2 bases and J by 4 bases, leaving 9 bases between them.

The V and J genes are TRBV27 and TRBJ2-3; 9 bases are a match to TRBD1. The CDR3 has 17 residues. CDR1 and CDR2 from the germline V gene are MNHEY and SMNVEV (reference sequence). With 6 bases clipped from V and 1 base from J, the junction kept 11 bases outside the gene matches. As DNA, the CDR3 is TGTGCCAGCAGGGAGACGGGACAGGGTGATGGCACAGATACGCAGTATTTT. This codes for CASRETGQGDGTDTQYF.

The chain uses TRBV10-3 and TRBJ2-3; the D call may be TRBD1 or TRBD2 (5 bases each). The CDR3 is 16 amino acids. In germline, CDR1 is ENHRY, CDR2 SYGVKD. The V and J ends lost 6 bases and 0 bases respectively, with 16 bases between them. CDR3 loop: CAISGKGRASTDTQYF. In DNA, the CDR3 is TGTGCCATCAGCGGAAAGGGGAGAGCTAGCACAGATACGCAGTATTTT.

The chain recombines TRBV5-5 with TRBJ2-3; D unresolved. Trimming took off 1 base at V and 6 bases at J, with 6 bases between the two ends. Per the germline V gene, CDR1 is SGHKS and CDR2 is YYEKEE (reference sequence). There are 12 residues in the CDR3. CDR3 sequence (DNA): TGTGCCAGCAGCTTGTCTCGGGATACGCAGTATTTT. Its translation: CASSLSRDTQYF.

V usage is TRBV2 and J usage is TRBJ1-1; D is uncertain. V lost 8 bases and J 8 bases, leaving 12 bases between the germline ends. CDR1 and CDR2 from the germline V gene are SNHLY and FYNNEI. There are 11 residues in the CDR3. The CDR3: CASGPKGEAFF. The CDR3 DNA reads as TGTGCCAGCGGACCCAAAGGGGAAGCTTTCTTT.

This chain uses TRBV5-1 with TRBJ1-4; D not certain. The CDR3 has 14 amino acids. The germline V gene encodes CDR1 SGHRS and CDR2 YFSETQ. V was pared by 0 bases and J by 6 bases, with 9 bases between. CDR3: CASSLGGEDEKLFF. The CDR3 DNA reads TGCGCCAGCAGCTTGGGAGGTGAGGATGAAAAACTGTTTTTT. Filled out from reference TRBV5-1 and TRBJ1-4, the complete variable domain reads KAGVTQTPRYLIKTRGQQVTLSCSPISGHRSVSWYQQTPGQGLQFLFEYFSETQRNKGNFPGRFSGRQFSNSRSEMNVSTLELGDSALYLCASSLGGEDEKLFFGSGTQLSVL.

The chain couples TRBV7-9 to TRBJ2-3; the match to TRBD1 covers 7 bases. The CDR3 covers 17 residues. Germline CDR1 and CDR2: SEHNR and FQNEAQ (reference sequence). V shed 2 bases, J shed 3 bases, and the junction held 11 bases outside the gene matches. CDR3 DNA: TGTGCCAGCAGCTTACTCGAAGGGGGCCCTGGGACAGATACGCAGTATTTT. Translating it yields CASSLLEGGPGTDTQYF.

CDR3 residues: CASRISARDRGSGANVLTF. CDR3 sequence (DNA): TGTGCCAGCAGAATAAGCGCCCGGGACAGGGGATCTGGGGCCAACGTCCTGACTTTC. The chain has TRBV4-2 and TRBJ2-6; TRBD1 matches at 10 bases. Germline values: CDR1 LGHNA, CDR2 YNFKEQ. J gave up 1 base and V 6 bases, and 12 bases lay outside the gene matches. This CDR3 spans 19 amino acids.

The chain couples TRBV19 to TRBJ1-2; D is possibly TRBD1 (6 bases). Between the trimmed V and J ends, which lost 7 bases and 8 bases, there was a span of 20 bases. Germline values: CDR1 LNHDA, CDR2 SQIVND (reference sequence). This CDR3 is 14 amino acids long. The CDR3 bases are TGTGCCAGTACTAAGCCCAGGGGCCAGGAGGGCTACACCTTC. This sequence encodes CASTKPRGQEGYTF.

The chain couples TRBV28 to TRBJ2-7; D possibly corresponds to TRBD2 (6 bases). CDR1 and CDR2 from the germline V gene are MDHEN and SYDVKM. V was cut by 6 bases and J by 0 bases, with 15 bases left in between. The length of the CDR3 is 15 residues. The DNA for the CDR3 is TGTGCCAGCAGCCATCTCGGGGGAAACTCCTACGAGCAGTACTTC. It encodes CASSHLGGNSYEQYF.

J is TRBJ2-1 and V is TRBV6-2 or TRBV6-3; D ambiguous. The CDR3 length is 13 residues. The V end was cut by 5 bases, the J end by 10 bases, with 15 bases between. Germline CDR1 reads MNHEY; CDR2 reads SVGEGT. CDR3 sequence (DNA): TGTGCCAGCAGTCTGAACCCCGGACGGGAGCAGTTCTTC. Amino acid sequence: CASSLNPGREQFF.